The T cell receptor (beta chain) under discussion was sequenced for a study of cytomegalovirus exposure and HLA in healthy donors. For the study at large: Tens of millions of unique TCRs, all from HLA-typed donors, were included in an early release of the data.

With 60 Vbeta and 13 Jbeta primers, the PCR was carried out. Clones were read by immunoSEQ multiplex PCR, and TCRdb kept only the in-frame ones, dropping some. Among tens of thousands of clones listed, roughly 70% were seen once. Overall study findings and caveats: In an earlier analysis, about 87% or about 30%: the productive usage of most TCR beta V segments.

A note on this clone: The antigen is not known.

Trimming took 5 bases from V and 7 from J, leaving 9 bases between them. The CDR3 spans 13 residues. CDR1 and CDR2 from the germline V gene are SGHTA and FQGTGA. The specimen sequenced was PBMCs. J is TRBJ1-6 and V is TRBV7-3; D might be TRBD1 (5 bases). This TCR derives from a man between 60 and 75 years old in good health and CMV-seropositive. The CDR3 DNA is TGTGCCAGCAGCCCCACAGGAAATTCACCCCTCCACTTT. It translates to CASSPTGNSPLHF.